The sequence of this TCR beta chain was determined in a study of blood T cells in healthy people across ages. The sample holds one count of this clonotype. Primers used in a second PCR of roughly 6 to 11 cycles were a sample-barcoded 5' primer and a J-beta primer mix. Template switching added a 12-random-nucleotide identifier to every cDNA molecule. One entry per CDR3 protein results from TCRdb running MiXCR on the 5' RACE reads. This sample carries fewer than 1,000,000 distinct CDR3 sequences, around 42% of them seen once, and the ten largest clones take around 18%. The germline CDR1 and CDR2 sequences are SGHRS and YFSETQ. The CDR3 is 17 residues long. V gave up 4 bases and J gave up 0 bases, with 16 bases separating them.

Sequencing was performed on blood. The TCR comes from a man aged 55-75 years in good health. The rearrangement joins TRBV5-1 to TRBJ2-2; perhaps TRBD1 as D (5 bases). As DNA, the CDR3 is TGCGCCAGCAGCCTGGAGACAGAGAAGCCGAACACCGGGGAGCTGTTTTTT. Translating it yields CASSLETEKPNTGELFF.